This T cell receptor (beta chain) is from a study of HIV-infected patients and healthy controls (dated by TCRdb to 2014 to 2015). V and J lose 5 bases and 0 bases, and a span of 16 bases separates them. CDR1 and CDR2, looked up from the germline V gene (reference sequence), are DFQATT and SNEGSKA. There are 15 amino acids in the CDR3, from cysteine to phenylalanine inclusive. Just CDR3 DNA is preserved here, 45 bases in frame from base 1. Comments on this clonotype: Its cognate antigen has yet to be identified. No base-level quality is on record; no much larger clone is a single base apart.

Library preparation used 5' RACE. Instrument on record: Illumina MiSeq. The raw public reads went through TCRdb reprocessing: fastp at Q25, MiXCR clone calling, in-frame beta chains kept. Identical CDR3 protein sequences are pooled into one entry, listed with their most common genes and DNA. The sample records 60,000 to 75,000 distinct CDR3 sequences, 15% to 20% of which are singletons. The top ten clonotypes cover approximately 5% of the sample. In this chain, TRBV20-1 is recombined with TRBJ1-1; the D gene assignment is ambiguous. Sequencing was done on a sample of CD4+ T cells from blood. The source of this sequence is a human donor in good health. The nucleotides are TGCAGTGCTCCCAACCCCCGGCAGATGAACACTGAAGCTTTCTTT. Protein translation: CSAPNPRQMNTEAFF.